The 24 T cell receptor beta chains given below trace back to one sample, sequenced in a study of OX40 agonist ivuxolimab in advanced cancers. The method was immunoSEQ multiplex PCR; TCRdb's version includes in-frame clones alone and lacks a portion of them. This table has tens of thousands of clones, roughly 87% appearing once. The sequencing used CD4+ or CD8+ T cells sorted from blood, collected in a trial of the OX40 agonist ivuxolimab. The source is an adult with an advanced solid tumor such as melanoma, head and neck, liver or kidney cancer.

The chain carries TRBV28 and TRBJ2-7; D not certain. The CDR3 loop spans 16 amino acids. Trimming cost V 5 bases and J 6 bases, with 23 bases left between them. Germline V gene sequence: CDR1 MDHEN, CDR2 SYDVKM. The DNA for the CDR3 is TGTGCCAGCAGTCCCCCCCCCGGACCCATCACCCGCGAGCAGTACTTC. It codes for CASSPPPGPITREQYF.

V gene TRBV29-1 combines with J gene TRBJ2-1; D might be TRBD2 (7 bases). CDR1 and CDR2 from the germline V gene are SQVTM and ANQGSEA. Trimming stripped 0 bases from V and 2 bases from J, with 17 bases between. The CDR3 runs 17 residues. The CDR3 region has the DNA TGCAGCGTTGAAGAGGGGGGGCGCGGGAGCCCCTACAATGAGCAGTTCTTC. It yields the protein CSVEEGGRGSPYNEQFF.

V gene TRBV6-1 combines with J gene TRBJ2-7, with D perhaps matching TRBD2 (6 bases). Germline V gene lookup returns CDR1 MNHNS and CDR2 SASEGT. The CDR3 contains 15 residues. Deletions cut 4 bases from V and 3 bases from J, with 16 bases between. In DNA form, the CDR3 reads TGTGCCAGCAGTGGCGGCCCGGGACTCGGCTACGAGCAGTACTTC. The encoded protein is CASSGGPGLGYEQYF.

V usage is TRBV7-3 and J usage is TRBJ2-3; 8 nucleotides line up with TRBD2. V shed 5 bases and J 5 bases; nucleotides not matched to a gene: 9. Germline CDR1 reads SGHTA; CDR2 reads FQGTGA. The CDR3 covers 15 residues. Here the CDR3 reads CASSPGGAAKDTQYF. The CDR3 DNA reads as TGTGCCAGCAGCCCCGGGGGGGCGGCTAAAGATACGCAGTATTTT.

The rearrangement uses TRBV28 and TRBJ2-3; D might be TRBD1 (6 bases). In germline, CDR1 is MDHEN, CDR2 SYDVKM. This CDR3 has 15 residues. V shed 5 bases and J shed 3 bases, with 15 bases lying between them. DNA of the CDR3: TGTGCCAGCAGTGGACCGGGACAAGTAACAGATACGCAGTATTTT. Amino acid sequence: CASSGPGQVTDTQYF.

The genes are TRBV28 and TRBJ2-7; D may be TRBD1 (5 bases). The CDR3 is made up of 14 amino acids. Trimming removed 3 bases at V and 4 bases at J, with 13 bases between. CDR1 MDHEN and CDR2 SYDVKM come from the germline V gene. CDR3 DNA: TGTGCCAGCAGTTTGAAGGGGCCCCCATACGAGCAGTACTTC. This codes for CASSLKGPPYEQYF.

In this sample, this clone turned up once. A clone one base away is much larger, so this may be a read error. V gene TRBV28 combines with J gene TRBJ2-3, with 9 nucleotides matching TRBD2. V was pared by 2 bases and J by 5 bases, with 2 bases of the junction left unmatched. Germline CDR1 reads MDHEN; CDR2 reads SYDVKM. This CDR3 has 14 residues. The chain's CDR3 is CASSLSSGRDTQYF. For the CDR3, the DNA is TGTGCCAGCAGTTTAAGTAGCGGGAGAGATACGCAGTATTTT. Full variable domain (missing parts from reference TRBV28 and TRBJ2-3): DVKVTQSSRYLVKRTGEKVFLECVQDMDHENMFWYRQDPGLGLRLIYFSYDVKMKEKGDIPEGYSVSREKKERFSLILESASTNQTSMYLCASSLSSGRDTQYFGPGTRLTVL.

This clone was observed once. The chain uses TRBV5-4 and TRBJ1-1, with 7 nucleotides matching TRBD1. The ends lost 0 bases at V and 4 bases at J; junction bases unmatched: 6. Germline values: CDR1 SGHNT, CDR2 YYREEE (reference sequence). This CDR3 region has 15 residues. In nucleotides, the CDR3 is TGTGCCAGCAGCTTGGGGCAGGGGGGTTCCACTGAAGCTTTCTTT. This translates into CASSLGQGGSTEAFF.

The chain is built from TRBV30 and TRBJ1-6, with D unclear. This CDR3 contains 14 residues. Deletions cut 5 bases from V and 5 bases from J, with 13 bases between. Per germline, CDR1 GTSNPN and CDR2 SVGIG (reference sequence). CDR3 sequence: CAWGKGRNNSPLHF. DNA for the CDR3: TGTGCCTGGGGAAAAGGGAGGAATAATTCACCCCTCCACTTT. Full variable domain (missing parts from reference TRBV30 and TRBJ1-6): SQTIHQWPATLVQPVGSPLSLECTVEGTSNPNLYWYRQAAGRGLQLLFYSVGIGQISSEVPQNLSASRPQDRQFILSSKKLLLSDSGFYLCAWGKGRNNSPLHFGNGTRLTVT.

This chain connects TRBV18 to TRBJ2-7; the match to TRBD1 covers 10 bases. The CDR3 runs to 14 residues. CDR1 is KGHSH and CDR2 is LQKENI in the germline V gene. V was pared by 2 bases and J by 6 bases, with 4 bases of the junction left unmatched. Written as DNA, the CDR3 is TGTGCCAGCTCACCAGGGACAGGGGAGGGCGAGCAGTACTTC. Protein sequence: CASSPGTGEGEQYF.

The chain employs TRBV29-1 and TRBJ2-5; D might be TRBD1 or TRBD2, each matching 5 bases. This CDR3 region has 12 residues. CDR1 and CDR2 from the germline V gene are SQVTM and ANQGSEA. V was cut by 5 bases and J by 0 bases, with 7 bases left in between. CDR3 DNA sequence: TGCAGCGTTAGAGGGGACCAAGAGACCCAGTACTTC. Its translation is CSVRGDQETQYF.

CDR3 protein: CASSLGGTNLGGYTF. CDR3 bases: TGCGCCAGCAGCTTGGGAGGGACCAACCTAGGGGGCTACACCTTC. V is TRBV5-1 and J is TRBJ1-2; possibly TRBD1 for D (5 bases). Trimming pared 0 bases from V and 8 bases from J, leaving 17 bases between. Germline CDR1 and CDR2: SGHRS and YFSETQ. The CDR3 sequence is 15 residues long.

The chain uses TRBV6-5 and TRBJ1-5, with D possibly matching TRBD1 (5 bases). The V and J ends lost 2 bases and 6 bases respectively, with 11 bases between them. CDR3 length: 14 amino acids. Germline CDR1 reads MNHEY; CDR2 reads SVGAGI. CDR3 protein: CASSYGGGIQPQHF. CDR3 DNA: TGTGCCAGCAGTTACGGTGGGGGAATTCAGCCCCAGCATTTT.

The chain couples TRBV28 to TRBJ2-2, with TRBD2 identical over 10 bases. The CDR3 length is 16 residues. Unmatched junction bases numbered 11, after V lost 6 bases and J lost 7 bases. CDR1 and CDR2 (germline): MDHEN, SYDVKM. The CDR3 nucleotides are TGTGCCAGCAGCTCCTTCCTAGCGGGAGCGTTCGGGGAGCTGTTTTTT. Protein sequence: CASSSFLAGAFGELFF.

The chain joins TRBV9 to TRBJ2-7; 12 bases are shared with TRBD1. The germline V gene encodes CDR1 SGDLS and CDR2 YYNGEE. The CDR3 runs 15 residues. The J segment lost 7 bases and the V segment lost 3 bases, leaving 8 bases of the junction unmatched. CDR3 in DNA: TGTGCCAGCAGCGCCTCCGGGACAGGGGGCGATGAGCAGTACTTC. Its translation: CASSASGTGGDEQYF.

The chain links TRBV12-5 to TRBJ2-1; 11 positions agree with TRBD2. The CDR3 spans 13 residues. The V and J ends lost 2 bases and 13 bases, in that order; junction bases with no gene match: 4. Per germline, CDR1 LGHNT and CDR2 FRNRAP. The CDR3 coding sequence is TGTGCTAGTGGTTTGCGGGGACTAGCGGTTCAGTTCTTC. Protein sequence: CASGLRGLAVQFF.

This clone was observed a few times. The rearrangement joins TRBV28 to TRBJ2-7; no clear D gene. V was cut by 9 bases and J by 5 bases, with 14 bases left in between. The germline CDR1 and CDR2 sequences are MDHEN and SYDVKM. The CDR3 runs to 12 residues. The CDR3 is CARVNSHHEQYF. CDR3 nucleotide sequence: TGTGCCAGGGTCAACTCTCACCACGAGCAGTACTTC.

V and J are TRBV28 and TRBJ1-5; D gene unclear. The V and J ends lost 7 bases and 2 bases respectively, with 18 bases between them. Germline lookup yields CDR1 MDHEN and CDR2 SYDVKM. The CDR3 covers 16 residues. The CDR3 sequence is CASTPWVLVGNQPQHF. DNA of the CDR3: TGTGCCAGCACCCCGTGGGTCCTAGTCGGCAATCAGCCCCAGCATTTT.

This clone was observed once. V and J are TRBV28 and TRBJ2-4, with D possibly TRBD1 on 6 matching bases. V lost 2 bases, J lost 0 bases, and 17 bases lay in between. Germline loops: CDR1 MDHEN, CDR2 SYDVKM. The CDR3 runs 18 residues. The CDR3 spells CASSLGGVAGLAKNIQYF. CDR3 DNA sequence: TGTGCCAGCAGTTTAGGGGGCGTCGCGGGCCTAGCCAAAAACATTCAGTACTTC.

The chain links TRBV5-6 to TRBJ2-7; D uncertain. The CDR3 covers 15 residues. Germline V gives CDR1 SGHDT, CDR2 YYEEEE. The V and J ends lost 1 base and 1 base respectively, with 12 bases between them. The CDR3 loop reads CASSLSPTSSYEQYF. CDR3 nucleotide sequence: TGTGCCAGCAGCTTGAGTCCGACAAGTTCCTACGAGCAGTACTTC.

The rearrangement uses TRBV28 and TRBJ1-4, with unresolved D. Germline V gives CDR1 MDHEN, CDR2 SYDVKM. The CDR3 extends over 13 amino acids. Trimming removed 5 bases from V and 1 base from J, with 5 bases in between. Here the CDR3 DNA reads TGTGCCAGCAGTCGCTTAACTAATGAAAAACTGTTTTTT. This gives the protein CASSRLTNEKLFF.

Only a few counts were recorded for this clone. This sequence joins TRBV27 and TRBJ1-6; D uncertain. V was trimmed by 7 bases and J by 9 bases, leaving 16 bases between them. Per the germline V gene, CDR1 is MNHEY and CDR2 is SMNVEV (reference sequence). The CDR3 is made up of 14 amino acids. CDR3 loop: CASKPVQRISPLHF. For the CDR3, the DNA is TGTGCCAGCAAACCCGTTCAAAGAATTTCACCCCTCCACTTT.

This clone was found once. V and J are TRBV2 and TRBJ1-1, with D hard to call. Germline-derived CDR1 and CDR2 are SNHLY and FYNNEI. V lost 2 bases to trimming and J lost 7 bases, with 17 bases between them. The CDR3 extends over 15 amino acids. CDR3 bases: TGTGCCAGCAGTGAATTTGGAGAGTTACCAAATGAAGCTTTCTTT. Protein product: CASSEFGELPNEAFF. The entire variable domain, with the rest obtained from reference TRBV2 and TRBJ1-1, is as follows: EPEVTQTPSHQVTQMGQEVILRCVPISNHLYFYWYRQILGQKVEFLVSFYNNEISEKSEIFDDQFSVERPDGSNFTLKIRSTKLEDSAMYFCASSEFGELPNEAFFGQGTRLTVV.

The chain employs TRBV6-6 and TRBJ2-7; D gene ambiguous. CDR1 is MNHNY and CDR2 is SVGAGI in the germline V gene (reference sequence). Trimming cost V 7 bases and J 2 bases, with 15 bases left between them. This CDR3 contains 14 residues. The CDR3 reads CASTSMSGAYEQYF. CDR3 bases: TGTGCCAGCACTTCTATGAGTGGAGCCTACGAGCAGTACTTC.